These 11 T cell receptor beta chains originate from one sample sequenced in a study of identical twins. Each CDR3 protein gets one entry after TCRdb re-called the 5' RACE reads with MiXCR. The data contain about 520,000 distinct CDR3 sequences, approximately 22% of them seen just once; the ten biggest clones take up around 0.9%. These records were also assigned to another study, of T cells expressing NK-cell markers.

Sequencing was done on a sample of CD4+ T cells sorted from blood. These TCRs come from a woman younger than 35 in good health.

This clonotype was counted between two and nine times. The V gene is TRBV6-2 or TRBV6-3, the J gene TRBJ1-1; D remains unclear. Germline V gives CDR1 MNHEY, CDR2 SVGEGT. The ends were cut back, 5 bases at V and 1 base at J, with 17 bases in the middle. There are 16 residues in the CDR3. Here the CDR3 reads CASSTPERGPNTEAFF. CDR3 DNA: TGTGCCAGCAGTACCCCGGAGCGAGGGCCGAACACTGAAGCTTTCTTT.

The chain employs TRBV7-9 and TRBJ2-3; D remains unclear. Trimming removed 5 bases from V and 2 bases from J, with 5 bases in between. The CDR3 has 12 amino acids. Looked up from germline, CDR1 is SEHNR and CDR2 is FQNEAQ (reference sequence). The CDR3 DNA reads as TGTGCCAGCAGCGAAACCACAGATACGCAGTATTTT. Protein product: CASSETTDTQYF.

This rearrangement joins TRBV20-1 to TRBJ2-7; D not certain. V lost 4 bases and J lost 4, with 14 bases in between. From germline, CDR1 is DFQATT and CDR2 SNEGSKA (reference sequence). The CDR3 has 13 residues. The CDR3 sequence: CSAKPGPPYEQYF. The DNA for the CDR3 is TGCAGTGCTAAGCCAGGTCCCCCTTACGAGCAGTACTTC.

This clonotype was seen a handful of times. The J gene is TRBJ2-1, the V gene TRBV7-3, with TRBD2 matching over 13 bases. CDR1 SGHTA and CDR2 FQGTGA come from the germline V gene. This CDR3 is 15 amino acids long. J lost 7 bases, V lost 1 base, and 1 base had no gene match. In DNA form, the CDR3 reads TGTGCCAGCAGCTTAATGACTAGCGGGGGGAATGAGCAGTTCTTC. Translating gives CASSLMTSGGNEQFF.

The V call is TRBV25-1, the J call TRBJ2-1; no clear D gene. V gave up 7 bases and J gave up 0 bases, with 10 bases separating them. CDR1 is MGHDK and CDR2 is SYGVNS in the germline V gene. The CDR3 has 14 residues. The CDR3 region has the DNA TGTGCCAGCACAGGAGCATCCTCCTACAATGAGCAGTTCTTC. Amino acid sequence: CASTGASSYNEQFF.

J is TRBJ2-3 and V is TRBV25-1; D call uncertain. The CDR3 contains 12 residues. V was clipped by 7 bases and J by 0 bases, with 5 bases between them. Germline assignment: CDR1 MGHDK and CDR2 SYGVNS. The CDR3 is CASTRSTDTQYF. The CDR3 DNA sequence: TGTGCCAGCACGCGGAGCACAGATACGCAGTATTTT.

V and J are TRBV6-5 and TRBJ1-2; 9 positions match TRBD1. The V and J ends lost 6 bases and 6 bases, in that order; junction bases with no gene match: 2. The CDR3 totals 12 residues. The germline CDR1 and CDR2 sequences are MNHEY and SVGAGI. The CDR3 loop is CASSGQGNGYTF. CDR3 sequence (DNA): TGTGCCAGCAGCGGACAGGGGAATGGCTACACCTTC.

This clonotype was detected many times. DNA for the CDR3: TGTGCCAGCACCCTCGGGGGGGGAAACACCATATATTTT. It specifies CASTLGGGNTIYF. The genes are TRBV12-3 or TRBV12-4 and TRBJ1-3, with D possibly being TRBD1 (5 bases). There are 13 residues in the CDR3. Trimming shortened V by 7 bases and J by 4 bases, and 11 bases separated the two germline ends.

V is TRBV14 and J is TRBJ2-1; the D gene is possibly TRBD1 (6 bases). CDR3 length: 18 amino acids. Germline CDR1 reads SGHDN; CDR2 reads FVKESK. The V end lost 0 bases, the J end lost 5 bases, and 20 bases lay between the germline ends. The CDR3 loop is CASSQEGRGPGPHNEQFF. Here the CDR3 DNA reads TGTGCCAGCAGCCAAGAAGGCAGGGGTCCGGGGCCACACAATGAGCAGTTCTTC.

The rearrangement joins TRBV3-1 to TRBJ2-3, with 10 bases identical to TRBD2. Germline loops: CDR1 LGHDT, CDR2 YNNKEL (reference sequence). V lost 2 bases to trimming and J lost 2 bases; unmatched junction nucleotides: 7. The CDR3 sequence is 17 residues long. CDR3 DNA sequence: TGTGCCAGCAGCCAACCCACTAGCGGGGTGGCCACAGATACGCAGTATTTT. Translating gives CASSQPTSGVATDTQYF.

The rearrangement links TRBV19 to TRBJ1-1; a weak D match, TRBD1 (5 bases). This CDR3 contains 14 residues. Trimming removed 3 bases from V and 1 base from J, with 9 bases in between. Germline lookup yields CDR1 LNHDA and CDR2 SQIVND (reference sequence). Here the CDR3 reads CASSISGANTEAFF. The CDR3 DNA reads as TGTGCCAGTAGTATTTCCGGGGCGAACACTGAAGCTTTCTTT.